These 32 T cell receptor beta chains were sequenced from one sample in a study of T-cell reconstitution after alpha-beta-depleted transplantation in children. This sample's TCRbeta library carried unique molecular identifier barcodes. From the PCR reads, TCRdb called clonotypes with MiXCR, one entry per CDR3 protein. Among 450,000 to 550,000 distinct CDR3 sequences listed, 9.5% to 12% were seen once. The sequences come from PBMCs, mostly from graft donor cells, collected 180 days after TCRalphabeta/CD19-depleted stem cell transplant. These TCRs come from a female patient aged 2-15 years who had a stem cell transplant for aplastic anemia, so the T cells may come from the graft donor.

CDR3 DNA: TGTGCCAGCAGCCTACGGACCTTAAGGGACTACGAGCAGTACTTC. It encodes CASSLRTLRDYEQYF. J is TRBJ2-7 and V is TRBV5-5; D unclear. Germline CDR1 SGHKS, CDR2 YYEKEE (reference sequence). Trimming stripped 4 bases from V and 3 bases from J, with 17 bases between. The CDR3 is 15 amino acids.

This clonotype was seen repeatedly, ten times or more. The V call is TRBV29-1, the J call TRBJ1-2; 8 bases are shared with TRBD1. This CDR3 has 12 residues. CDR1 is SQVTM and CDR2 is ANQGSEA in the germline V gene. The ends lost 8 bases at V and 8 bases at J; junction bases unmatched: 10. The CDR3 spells CSLRTGSYGYTF. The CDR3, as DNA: TGCAGCCTCCGGACAGGGTCCTACGGCTACACCTTC.

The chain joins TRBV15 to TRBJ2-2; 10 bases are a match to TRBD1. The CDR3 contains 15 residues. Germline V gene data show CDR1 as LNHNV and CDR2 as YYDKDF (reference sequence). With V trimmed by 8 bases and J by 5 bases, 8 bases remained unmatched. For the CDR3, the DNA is TGTGCCACCGGCAAGGACAGGGGGATTACCGGGGAGCTGTTTTTT. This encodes CATGKDRGITGELFF.

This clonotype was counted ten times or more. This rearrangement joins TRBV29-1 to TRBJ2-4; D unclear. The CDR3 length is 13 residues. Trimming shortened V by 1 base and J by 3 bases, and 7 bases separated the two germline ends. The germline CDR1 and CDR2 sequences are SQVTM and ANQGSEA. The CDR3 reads CSVEGGGKNIQYF. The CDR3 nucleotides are TGCAGCGTTGAAGGGGGTGGCAAAAACATTCAGTACTTC.

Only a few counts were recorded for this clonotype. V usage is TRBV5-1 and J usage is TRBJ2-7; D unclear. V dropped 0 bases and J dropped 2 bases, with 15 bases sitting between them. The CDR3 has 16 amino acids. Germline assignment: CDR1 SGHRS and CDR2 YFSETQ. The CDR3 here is CASSLDNSLRPYEQYF. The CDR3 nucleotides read TGCGCCAGCAGCTTGGATAATAGCCTTAGACCCTACGAGCAGTACTTC.

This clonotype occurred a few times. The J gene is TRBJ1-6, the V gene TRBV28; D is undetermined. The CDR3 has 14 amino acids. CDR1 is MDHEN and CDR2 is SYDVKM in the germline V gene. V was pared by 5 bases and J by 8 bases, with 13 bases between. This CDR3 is CASSPADRYSPLHF. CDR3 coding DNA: TGTGCCAGCAGTCCGGCCGACCGGTATTCACCCCTCCACTTT.

The DNA for the CDR3 is TGCGCCAGCAGCTTGGCCGAGGGGAGGAGATCTAACTATGGCTACACCTTC. Translated: CASSLAEGRRSNYGYTF. V usage is TRBV5-1 and J usage is TRBJ1-2, with a possible D match to TRBD1 (5 bases). The CDR3 is 17 amino acids. Germline V gene sequence: CDR1 SGHRS, CDR2 YFSETQ. Trimming removed 0 bases from V and 0 bases from J, with 15 bases in between.

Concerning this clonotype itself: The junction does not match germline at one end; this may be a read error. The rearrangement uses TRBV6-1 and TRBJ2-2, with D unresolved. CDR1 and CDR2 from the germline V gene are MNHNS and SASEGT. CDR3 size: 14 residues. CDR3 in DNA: TGTCCCAGCAGTGGAACCGCGAACACCGGGGAGCTGTTTTTT. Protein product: CPSSGTANTGELFF.

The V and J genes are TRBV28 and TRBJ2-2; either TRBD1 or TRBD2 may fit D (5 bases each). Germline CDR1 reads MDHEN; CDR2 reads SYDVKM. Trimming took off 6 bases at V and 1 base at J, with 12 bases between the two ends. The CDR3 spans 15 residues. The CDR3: CASRPERGNTGELFF. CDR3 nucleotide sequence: TGTGCCAGCAGACCGGAGAGGGGGAACACCGGGGAGCTGTTTTTT.

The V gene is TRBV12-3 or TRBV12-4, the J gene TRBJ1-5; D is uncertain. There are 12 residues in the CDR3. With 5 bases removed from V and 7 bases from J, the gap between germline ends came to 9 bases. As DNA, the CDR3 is TGTGCCAGCAGTGCAGTAGGGCAGCCCCAGCATTTT. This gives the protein CASSAVGQPQHF.

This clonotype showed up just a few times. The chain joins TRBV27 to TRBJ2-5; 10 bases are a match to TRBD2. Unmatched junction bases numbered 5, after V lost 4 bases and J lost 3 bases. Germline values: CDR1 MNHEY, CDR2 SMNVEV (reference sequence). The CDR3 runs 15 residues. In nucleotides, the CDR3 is TGTGCCAGCAGTTCCGTAGCGGGAGGAGAAGAGACCCAGTACTTC. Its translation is CASSSVAGGEETQYF.

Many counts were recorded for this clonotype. The CDR3 sequence: CRSGRGGYEQYF. The DNA for the CDR3 is TGCAGAAGCGGGAGAGGGGGCTACGAGCAGTACTTC. The chain joins TRBV20-1 to TRBJ2-7, with 8 bases fitting TRBD2. The CDR3 is 12 residues long. Germline CDR1 reads DFQATT; CDR2 reads SNEGSKA (reference sequence).

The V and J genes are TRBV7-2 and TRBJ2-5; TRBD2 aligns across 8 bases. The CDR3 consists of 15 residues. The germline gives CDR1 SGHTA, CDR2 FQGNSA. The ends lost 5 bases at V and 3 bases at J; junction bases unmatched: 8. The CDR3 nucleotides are TGTGCCAGCAGCCCGAGGGGTAGCGGGGAAGAGACCCAGTACTTC. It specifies CASSPRGSGEETQYF. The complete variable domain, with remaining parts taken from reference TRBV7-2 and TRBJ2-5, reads GAGVSQSPSNKVTEKGKDVELRCDPISGHTALYWYRQSLGQGLEFLIYFQGNSAPDKSGLPSDRFSAERTGGSVSTLTIQRTQQEDSAVYLCASSPRGSGEETQYFGPGTRLLVL.

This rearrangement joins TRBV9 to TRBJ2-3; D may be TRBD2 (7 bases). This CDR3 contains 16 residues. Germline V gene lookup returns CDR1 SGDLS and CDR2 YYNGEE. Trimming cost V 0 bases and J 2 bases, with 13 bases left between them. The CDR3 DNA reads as TGTGCCAGCAGCGTAGATGGGGGGGCTCCCACAGATACGCAGTATTTT. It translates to CASSVDGGAPTDTQYF.

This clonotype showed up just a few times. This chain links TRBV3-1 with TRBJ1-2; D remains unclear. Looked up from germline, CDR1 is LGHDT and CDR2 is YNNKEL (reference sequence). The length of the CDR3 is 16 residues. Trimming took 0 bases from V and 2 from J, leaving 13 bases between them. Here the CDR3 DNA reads TGTGCCAGCAGCCAAGATTCCCAGGACTCCAACTATGGCTACACCTTC. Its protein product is CASSQDSQDSNYGYTF.

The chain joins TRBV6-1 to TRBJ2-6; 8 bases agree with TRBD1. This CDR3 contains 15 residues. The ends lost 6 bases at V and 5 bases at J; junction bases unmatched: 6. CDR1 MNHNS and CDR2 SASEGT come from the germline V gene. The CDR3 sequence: CASSADRERANVLTF. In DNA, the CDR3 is TGTGCCAGCAGCGCGGACAGGGAAAGGGCCAACGTCCTGACTTTC.

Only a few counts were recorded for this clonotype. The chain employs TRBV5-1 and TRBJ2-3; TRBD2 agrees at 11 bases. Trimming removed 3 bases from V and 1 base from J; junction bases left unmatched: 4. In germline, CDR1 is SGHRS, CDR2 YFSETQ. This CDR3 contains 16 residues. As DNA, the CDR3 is TGCGCCAGCAGCTCCTTAGCGGGAGGGCGCACAGATACGCAGTATTTT. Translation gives CASSSLAGGRTDTQYF. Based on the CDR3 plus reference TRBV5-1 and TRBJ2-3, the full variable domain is KAGVTQTPRYLIKTRGQQVTLSCSPISGHRSVSWYQQTPGQGLQFLFEYFSETQRNKGNFPGRFSGRQFSNSRSEMNVSTLELGDSALYLCASSSLAGGRTDTQYFGPGTRLTVL.

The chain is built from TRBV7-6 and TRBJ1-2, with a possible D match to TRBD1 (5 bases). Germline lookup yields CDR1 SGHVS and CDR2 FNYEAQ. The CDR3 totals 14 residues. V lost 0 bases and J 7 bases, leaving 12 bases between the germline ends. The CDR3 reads CASSLALGDGGYTF. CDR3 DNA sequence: TGTGCCAGCAGCTTAGCGCTGGGGGACGGTGGCTACACCTTC.

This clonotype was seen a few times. DNA of the CDR3: TGCGCCAGCAGCCAACTGCCGAGCTCTGGGGCCAACGTCCTGACTTTC. Its protein product is CASSQLPSSGANVLTF. The chain uses TRBV4-3 and TRBJ2-6; D is undetermined. The V gene's germline CDR1 is LGHNA and CDR2 YSLEER. The V end lost 2 bases, the J end lost 0 bases, and 8 bases lay between the germline ends. This CDR3 contains 16 residues.

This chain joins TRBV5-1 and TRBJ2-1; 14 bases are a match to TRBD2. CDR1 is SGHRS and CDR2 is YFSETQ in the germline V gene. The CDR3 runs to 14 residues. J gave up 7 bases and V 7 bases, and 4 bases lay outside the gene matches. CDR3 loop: CASGTSGSGNEQFF. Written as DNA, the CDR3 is TGCGCCAGCGGGACTAGCGGGAGCGGAAATGAGCAGTTCTTC.

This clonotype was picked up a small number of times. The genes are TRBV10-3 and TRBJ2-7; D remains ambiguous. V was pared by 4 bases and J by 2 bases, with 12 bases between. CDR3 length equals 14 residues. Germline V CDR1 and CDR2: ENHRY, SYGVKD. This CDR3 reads CAISGTPIPYEQYV. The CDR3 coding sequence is TGTGCCATCAGTGGAACCCCCATACCCTACGAGCAGTACGTC.

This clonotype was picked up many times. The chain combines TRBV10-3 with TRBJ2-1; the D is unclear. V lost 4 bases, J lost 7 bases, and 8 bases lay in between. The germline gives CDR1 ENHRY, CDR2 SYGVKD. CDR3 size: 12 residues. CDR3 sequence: CAISGGMNEQFF. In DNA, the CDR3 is TGTGCCATCAGTGGCGGCATGAATGAGCAGTTCTTC.

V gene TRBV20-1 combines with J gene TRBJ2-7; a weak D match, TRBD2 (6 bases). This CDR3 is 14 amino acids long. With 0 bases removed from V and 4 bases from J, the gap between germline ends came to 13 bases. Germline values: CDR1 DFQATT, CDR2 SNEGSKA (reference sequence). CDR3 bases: TGCAGTGCTAGAGATTTAGCGGAGGCGTACGAGCAGTACGTC. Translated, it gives CSARDLAEAYEQYV.

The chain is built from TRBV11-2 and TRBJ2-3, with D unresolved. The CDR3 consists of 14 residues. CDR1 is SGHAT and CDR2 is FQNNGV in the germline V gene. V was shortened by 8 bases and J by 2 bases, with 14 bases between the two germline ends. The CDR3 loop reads CASGRFSDTDTQYF. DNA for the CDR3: TGTGCCAGCGGACGTTTCTCGGACACAGATACGCAGTATTTT.

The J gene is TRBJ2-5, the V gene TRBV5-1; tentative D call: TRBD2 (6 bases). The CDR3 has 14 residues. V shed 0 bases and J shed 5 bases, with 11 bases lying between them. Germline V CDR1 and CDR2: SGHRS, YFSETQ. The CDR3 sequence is CASSLVAGRETQYF. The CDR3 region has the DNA TGCGCCAGCAGCTTGGTGGCAGGGAGGGAGACCCAGTACTTC.

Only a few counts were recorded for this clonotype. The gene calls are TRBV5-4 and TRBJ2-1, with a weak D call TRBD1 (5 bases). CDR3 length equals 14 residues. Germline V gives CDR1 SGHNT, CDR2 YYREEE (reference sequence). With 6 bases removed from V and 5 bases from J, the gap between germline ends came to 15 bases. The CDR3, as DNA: TGTGCCAGCAATGGGGCCTACCCTAACAATGAGCAGTTCTTC. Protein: CASNGAYPNNEQFF.

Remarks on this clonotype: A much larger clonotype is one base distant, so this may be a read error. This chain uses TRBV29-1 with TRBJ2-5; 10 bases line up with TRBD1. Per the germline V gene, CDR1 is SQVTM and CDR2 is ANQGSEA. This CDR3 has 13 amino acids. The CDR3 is CNVRQGARETQYF. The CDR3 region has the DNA TGCAACGTAAGACAGGGGGCTCGGGAGACCCAGTACTTC.

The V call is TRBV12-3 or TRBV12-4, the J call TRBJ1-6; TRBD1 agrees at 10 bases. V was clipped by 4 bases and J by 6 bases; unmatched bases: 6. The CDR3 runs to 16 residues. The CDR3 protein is CASSSMTGGGNSPLHF. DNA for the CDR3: TGTGCCAGCAGTTCCATGACAGGGGGCGGTAATTCACCCCTCCACTTT.

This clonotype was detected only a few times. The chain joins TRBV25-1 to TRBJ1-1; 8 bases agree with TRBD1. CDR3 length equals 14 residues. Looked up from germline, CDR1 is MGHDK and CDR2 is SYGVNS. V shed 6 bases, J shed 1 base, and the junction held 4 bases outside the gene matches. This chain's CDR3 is CASRGDRKNTEAFF. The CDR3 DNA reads TGTGCCAGCAGGGGGGACAGGAAGAACACTGAAGCTTTCTTT.

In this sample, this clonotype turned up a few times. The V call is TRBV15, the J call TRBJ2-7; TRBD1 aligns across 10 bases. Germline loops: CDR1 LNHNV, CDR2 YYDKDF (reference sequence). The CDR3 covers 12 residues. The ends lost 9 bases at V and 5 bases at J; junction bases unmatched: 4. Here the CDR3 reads CATGDRGNEQYV. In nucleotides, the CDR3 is TGTGCCACTGGGGACAGGGGCAACGAGCAGTACGTC.

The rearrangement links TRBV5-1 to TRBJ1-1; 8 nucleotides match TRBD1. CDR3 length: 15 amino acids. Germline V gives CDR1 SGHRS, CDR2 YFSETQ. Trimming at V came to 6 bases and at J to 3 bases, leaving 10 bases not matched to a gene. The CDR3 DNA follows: TGCGCCAGCACAACCGGGACAGGTCTATACACTGAAGCTTTCTTT. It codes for CASTTGTGLYTEAFF.

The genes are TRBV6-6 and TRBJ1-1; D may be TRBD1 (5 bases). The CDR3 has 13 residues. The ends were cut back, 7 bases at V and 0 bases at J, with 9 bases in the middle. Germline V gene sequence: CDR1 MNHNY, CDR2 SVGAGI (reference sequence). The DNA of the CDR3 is TGTGCCAGCACAAGGACAATGAACACTGAAGCTTTCTTT. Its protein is CASTRTMNTEAFF.